This T cell receptor (beta chain) was sequenced for a study of CD8+ T cells in alopecia areata. Treatment of the sample: oral pan-JAK inhibitor, 5-10 mg twice daily. Peripheral blood and lesional scalp punch biopsies came from alopecia areata patients. Germline lookup yields CDR1 SEHNR and CDR2 FQNEAQ (reference sequence). Trimming took 3 bases from V and 3 from J, leaving 3 bases between them. The CDR3 length is 12 residues. This clone was seen only once. Reverse transcription of extracted RNA yielded cDNA, which provided the sequencing template. Assay: immunoSEQ multiplex PCR; the TCRdb copy retains only in-frame clones and omits some. Among about 60,000 clones listed, about 45% were seen once.

The sample in question was CD8+ T cells sorted from blood, obtained around week 37, from a patient treated with tofacitinib. This receptor was obtained from a human donor with alopecia areata. This chain connects TRBV7-9 to TRBJ2-1; no clear D gene. This chain's CDR3 is CASSFNYNEQFF. CDR3 nucleotides: TGTGCCAGCAGCTTCAACTACAATGAGCAGTTCTTC.